These 13 T cell receptor beta chains share one sample of origin, sequenced in a study of Graves' ophthalmopathy and Graves' hyperthyroidism. RNA transcripts served as template for amplifying TCR beta CDR3 sequences. HTBI primers were used in a first-round RT-PCR, which preceded a second-round multiplex PCR. TCRdb re-called the multiplex PCR reads through MiXCR, storing one row per CDR3 protein. Of 620,000 or so distinct CDR3 sequences listed, about 20% are singletons. Input material: peripheral blood. The receptors stem from a woman aged 18-29 years with stable Graves' hyperthyroidism. Some clones in this sample may be carry-over from other donors' samples.

This clonotype was counted many times. The chain links TRBV7-2 to TRBJ1-6, with 7 bases identical to TRBD1. Germline CDR1 reads SGHTA; CDR2 reads FQGNSA. The J segment lost 9 bases and the V segment lost 5 bases, leaving 7 bases of the junction unmatched. The CDR3 extends over 14 amino acids. This CDR3 reads CASSPRQGPSPLHF. In nucleotides, the CDR3 is TGTGCCAGCAGCCCTCGACAGGGTCCTTCACCCCTCCACTTT.

This clonotype showed up many times. This chain joins TRBV24-1 and TRBJ2-2; no reliable D call. Trimming took off 3 bases at V and 6 bases at J, with 7 bases between the two ends. The CDR3 is made up of 13 amino acids. Germline V gene lookup returns CDR1 KGHDR and CDR2 SFDVKD. CDR3 coding DNA: TGTGCCACCAGTGATCCAAATCCCGGGGAGCTGTTTTTT. Amino acids: CATSDPNPGELFF.

The table lists this clonotype with a few counts. The rearrangement links TRBV28 to TRBJ2-4; D is uncertain. V was trimmed by 3 bases and J by 7 bases, leaving 7 bases between them. The CDR3 length is 12 residues. Germline CDR1 MDHEN, CDR2 SYDVKM. The CDR3: CASSFMGNIQYF. DNA for the CDR3: TGTGCCAGCAGTTTCATGGGGAACATTCAGTACTTC.

This clonotype appeared a few times. The rearrangement links TRBV3-1 to TRBJ2-7; D possibly corresponds to TRBD2 (5 bases). Deletions cut 9 bases from V and 0 bases from J, with 15 bases between. CDR1 is LGHDT and CDR2 is YNNKEL in the germline V gene (reference sequence). There are 14 residues in the CDR3. The CDR3 sequence: CASRPDGLSYEQYF. In nucleotides, the CDR3 is TGTGCCAGTCGACCCGACGGACTCTCCTACGAGCAGTACTTC.

This clonotype was observed at least ten times. The V call is TRBV5-1, the J call TRBJ1-5; no definite D call. Trimming shortened V by 2 bases and J by 5 bases, and 11 bases separated the two germline ends. This CDR3 is 14 amino acids long. Germline loops: CDR1 SGHRS, CDR2 YFSETQ. The DNA of the CDR3 is TGCGCCAGCAGCTTATATGCAGACGATCAGCCCCAGCATTTT. This sequence encodes CASSLYADDQPQHF.

There are a few counts of this clonotype. V gene TRBV11-2 combines with J gene TRBJ1-2; possible D gene TRBD1, 5 bases. V was clipped by 5 bases and J by 3 bases, with 19 bases between them. The CDR3 sequence is 16 residues long. Germline loops: CDR1 SGHAT, CDR2 FQNNGV. The CDR3 reads CASSRPGGPRHYGYTF. CDR3 bases: TGTGCCAGCAGCCGACCCGGGGGACCGAGGCACTATGGCTACACCTTC.

The chain carries TRBV6-2 or TRBV6-3 and TRBJ2-7, with TRBD1 as a possible D gene (6 bases). CDR3 length equals 18 residues. Germline V gene data show CDR1 as MNHEY and CDR2 as SVGEGT. V gave up 3 bases and J gave up 2 bases, with 23 bases separating them. The CDR3, as DNA: TGTGCCAGCAGTTATCGACTGGGCCGCGGACAGAGTACCTACGAGCAGTACTTC. Amino acid sequence: CASSYRLGRGQSTYEQYF.

As to this clonotype: The junction does not match germline at one end; this may be a read error. This chain uses TRBV19 with TRBJ2-4; TRBD2 matches 8 bases. CDR1 and CDR2 from the germline V gene are LNHDA and SQIVND (reference sequence). The CDR3 is 14 residues long. CDR3 in amino acids: CASSTGLANNIQYF. CDR3 coding DNA: TGTGCCAGTAGTACCGGACTAGCCAACAACATTCAGTACTTC. Complete variable domain (other parts from reference TRBV19 and TRBJ2-4): DGGITQSPKYLFRKEGQNVTLSCEQNLNHDAMYWYRQDPGQGLRLIYYSQIVNDFQKGDIAEGYSVSREKKESFPLTVTSAQKNPTAFYLCASSTGLANNIQYFGAGTRLSVL.

This rearrangement joins TRBV5-6 to TRBJ1-5; D is unresolved. The V end was cut by 0 bases, the J end by 3 bases, with 13 bases between. The CDR3 length is 16 residues. The germline CDR1 and CDR2 sequences are SGHDT and YYEEEE. This CDR3 is CASSLGVGNHNQPQHF. DNA for the CDR3: TGTGCCAGCAGCTTGGGGGTAGGCAATCACAATCAGCCCCAGCATTTT. Filled out from reference TRBV5-6 and TRBJ1-5, the complete variable domain reads DAGVTQSPTHLIKTRGQQVTLRCSPKSGHDTVSWYQQALGQGPQFIFQYYEEEERQRGNFPDRFSGHQFPNYSSELNVNALLLGDSALYLCASSLGVGNHNQPQHFGDGTRLSIL.

At least ten counts were recorded for this clonotype. The rearrangement uses TRBV27 and TRBJ1-1; TRBD1 might be the D (5 bases). Germline-derived CDR1 and CDR2 are MNHEY and SMNVEV (reference sequence). V was trimmed by 5 bases and J by 7 bases, leaving 17 bases between them. This CDR3 has 14 residues. The CDR3 spells CASSITWDGREAFF. CDR3 DNA sequence: TGTGCCAGCAGTATAACCTGGGACGGCCGTGAAGCTTTCTTT.

In this sample, this clonotype turned up a few times. The V call is TRBV20-1, the J call TRBJ1-2; no reliable D call. There are 10 residues in the CDR3. Germline V gives CDR1 DFQATT, CDR2 SNEGSKA (reference sequence). Trimming removed 5 bases at V and 12 bases at J, with 13 bases between. CDR3 DNA sequence: TGCAGTGCTGTTCGGTCCGTAGACACCTTC. The encoded protein is CSAVRSVDTF.

As to this clonotype: This may come from a read error, since a much larger clone is one base off. The chain couples TRBV29-1 to TRBJ2-7, with D possibly matching TRBD2 (6 bases). Germline lookup yields CDR1 SQVTM and CDR2 ANQGSEA. The CDR3 extends over 15 amino acids. CDR3 in amino acids: CSVGPGRLGIYEQCF. The CDR3 nucleotides are TGCAGCGTTGGGCCGGGCCGACTAGGGATATACGAGCAGTGCTTC.

Note on this clonotype: This clone may be a read error of a much larger clone one base away. The genes are TRBV29-1 and TRBJ1-2; the D gene is possibly TRBD1 (5 bases). This CDR3 is built from 12 residues. Germline V gene sequence: CDR1 SQVTM, CDR2 ANQGSEA. The CDR3 protein is CSGQSANYGYSF. CDR3 nucleotide sequence: TGCAGCGGACAGTCAGCTAACTATGGCTACAGCTTC.